This T cell receptor beta chain was recovered during a study of identical twins. V shed 4 bases and J shed 6 bases, with 16 bases lying between them. This CDR3 contains 14 residues. CDR1 is SGHRS and CDR2 is YFSETQ in the germline V gene. TCRdb itself ran the 5' RACE reads through MiXCR, one entry per CDR3 protein. Of 300,000 to 400,000 distinct CDR3 sequences in the sample, roughly 9% are singletons; the top ten hold 8.5% to 10%. Sequencing was carried out using naive T cells sorted from blood. The sequence was obtained from a woman between 45 and 65 years old in good health. The chain couples TRBV5-1 to TRBJ1-1, with D possibly being TRBD1 (6 bases). The CDR3: CASSRGGGGSEAFF. CDR3 DNA sequence: TGCGCCAGCAGCCGAGGGGGAGGGGGGTCTGAAGCTTTCTTT.